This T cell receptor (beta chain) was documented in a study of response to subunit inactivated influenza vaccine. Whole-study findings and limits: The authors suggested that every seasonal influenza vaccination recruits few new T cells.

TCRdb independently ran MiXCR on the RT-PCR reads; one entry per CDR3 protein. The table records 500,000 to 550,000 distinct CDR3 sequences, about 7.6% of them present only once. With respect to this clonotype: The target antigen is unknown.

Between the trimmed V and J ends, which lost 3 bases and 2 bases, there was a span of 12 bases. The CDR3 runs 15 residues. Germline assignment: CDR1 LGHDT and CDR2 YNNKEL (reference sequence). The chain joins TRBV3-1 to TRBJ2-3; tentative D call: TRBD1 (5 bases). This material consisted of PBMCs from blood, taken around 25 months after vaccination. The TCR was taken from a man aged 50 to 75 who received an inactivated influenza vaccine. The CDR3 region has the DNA TGTGCCAGCAGCCATTCAACAGGCGTCACAGATACGCAGTATTTT. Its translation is CASSHSTGVTDTQYF.